This T cell receptor beta chain was identified during a study of beta chain features in type 1 diabetes. Broader study findings: Among all four CD4+ subsets, Type 1 diabetes patients had TCRB CDR3s that were moderately but significantly shorter. Within the patient group, naive, central memory and Treg TCRB repertoires appeared more similar to each other than within healthy donors. Fewer insertions but more deletions were seen at VDJ junctions in type 1 diabetes patients.

The entirety of the isolated RNA underwent reverse transcription, so expressed TCRB transcripts were sequenced. The protocol was immunoSEQ multiplex PCR, while the TCRdb copy is restricted to in-frame clones and leaves out a portion. There are nearly 700,000 clones in the sample; around an eighth occur only once, and approximately 0.021% lies in the top ten. By way of CD45RO/CCR7/CD25/CD127/CD95/CD27, the CD4+ regulatory, stem cell-like memory, central memory and naive cells were sorted. Comments on this clone: Its antigen is currently unknown. One end of the junction fails to match germline, which may point to a read error.

This clonotype was obtained from a man aged 18-30 years with type 1 diabetes. The sample taken for sequencing was naive CD4+ T cells from blood.

The DNA for the CDR3 is TGTGCCAGCAGTGTCGGACAGGCCTATTTT. Translating it yields CASSVGQAYF. The chain couples TRBV2 to TRBJ1-1; TRBD1 agrees at 7 bases. The CDR3 is 10 amino acids. Germline lookup yields CDR1 SNHLY and CDR2 FYNNEI.